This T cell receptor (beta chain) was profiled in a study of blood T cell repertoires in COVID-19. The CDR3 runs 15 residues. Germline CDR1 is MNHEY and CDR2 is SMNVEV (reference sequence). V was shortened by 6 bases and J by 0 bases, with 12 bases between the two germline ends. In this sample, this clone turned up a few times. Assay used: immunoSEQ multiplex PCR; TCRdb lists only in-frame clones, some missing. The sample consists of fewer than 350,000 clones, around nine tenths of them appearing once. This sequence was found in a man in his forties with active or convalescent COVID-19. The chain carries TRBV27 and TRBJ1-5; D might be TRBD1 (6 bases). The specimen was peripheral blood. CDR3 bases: TGTGCCAGCAGAAGTCGACAGGATAGCAATCAGCCCCAGCATTTT. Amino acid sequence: CASRSRQDSNQPQHF.